The following is a T cell receptor (beta chain) sequence with its context. Per the original data handling: How many nucleated cells were present was estimated from reference gene primer amplification. Measured with immunoSEQ multiplex PCR; TCRdb has only the in-frame clones, and not every one. V and J calls and clone size come straight from that table; D and trimming were deduced from the DNA. The table lists some 250,000 clones, 90% to 95% of them singletons. V was cut by 3 bases and J by 14 bases, with 25 bases left in between. The CDR3 extends over 15 amino acids. The V gene's germline CDR1 is MNHEY and CDR2 SMNVEV (reference sequence). The sample is drawn from a study of blood T cell repertoires in COVID-19. Looking at the study overall: Sources were T cells, B-cell-depleted T cells, or PBMCs; the material itself was cDNA or gDNA.

The study recruited people aged roughly 18 to 100 years across about two dozen US areas. Each participant's cohort was designated according to participant-reported clinical history. Sequencing was done on a sample of PBMCs or T cells enriched from blood (not recorded which). This sequence was found in a human donor in a cohort exposed to, infected with or recovered from COVID-19 (not recorded which). The donor label of this sample is uncertain. J is TRBJ1-1 and V is TRBV27; D call uncertain. The CDR3 DNA is TGTGCCAGCAGTTTGGCGGCGGGCGGTTTTGGGGAACGCTTCTTT. Protein product: CASSLAAGGFGERFF.